This passage covers 14 T cell receptor beta chains from one sample sequenced in a study of beta chain features in type 1 diabetes. Sequencing targeted expressed TCRB transcripts, as all isolated RNA had been reverse transcribed. Using immunoSEQ multiplex PCR, the repertoire was profiled, and TCRdb retains in-frame clones only, with some absent. This table holds 150,000 or so clones, around 8.7% found once. The sample was central memory CD4+ T cells from blood. The source is a man aged 18 to 35 in good health.

This clone appeared a few times. This chain connects TRBV9 to TRBJ2-2; D is possibly TRBD1 (6 bases). The germline CDR1 and CDR2 sequences are SGDLS and YYNGEE. Trimming left V 4 bases short and J 1 base short, with 11 bases between. The CDR3 consists of 15 residues. The CDR3 is CASSPQTGNTGELFF. CDR3 in DNA: TGTGCCAGCAGCCCCCAGACAGGGAACACCGGGGAGCTGTTTTTT.

This clone was counted many times. The genes are TRBV7-9 and TRBJ1-4; TRBD1 agrees at 7 bases. Germline V CDR1 and CDR2: SEHNR, FQNEAQ (reference sequence). With V trimmed by 3 bases and J by 8 bases, 3 bases remained unmatched. The CDR3 consists of 13 residues. CDR3 amino acids: CASSFDRDEKLFF. In DNA, the CDR3 is TGTGCCAGCAGCTTCGACAGGGACGAAAAACTGTTTTTT. Full variable domain (rest looked up from reference TRBV7-9 and TRBJ1-4): DTGVSQNPRHKITKRGQNVTFRCDPISEHNRLYWYRQTLGQGPEFLTYFQNEAQLEKSRLLSDRFSAERPKGSFSTLEIQRTEQGDSAMYLCASSFDRDEKLFFGSGTQLSVL.

V usage is TRBV11-1 and J usage is TRBJ2-7; D might be TRBD2 (5 bases). Trimming cost V 4 bases and J 3 bases, with 13 bases left between them. The CDR3 consists of 14 residues. The germline CDR1 and CDR2 sequences are SGHAT and FQDESV (reference sequence). The CDR3 is CASSSRATVYEQYF. CDR3 nucleotides: TGTGCCAGCAGCTCGAGGGCTACTGTCTACGAGCAGTACTTC. The entire variable domain, with the rest obtained from reference TRBV11-1 and TRBJ2-7, is as follows: EAEVAQSPRYKITEKSQAVAFWCDPISGHATLYWYRQILGQGPELLVQFQDESVVDDSQLPKDRFSAERLKGVDSTLKIQPAELGDSAMYLCASSSRATVYEQYFGPGTRLTVT.

The chain combines TRBV2 with TRBJ2-3, with 12 bases fitting TRBD2. The CDR3 sequence is 15 residues long. Looked up from germline, CDR1 is SNHLY and CDR2 is FYNNEI. Trimming cost V 7 bases and J 3 bases; bases outside gene matches: 5. DNA for the CDR3: TGTGCCAGCACGCTAGCGGGGGGGCCTACAGATACGCAGTATTTT. It is translated as CASTLAGGPTDTQYF.

This clone occurred a few times. The gene calls are TRBV27 and TRBJ1-2; 9 nucleotides line up with TRBD1. From germline, CDR1 is MNHEY and CDR2 SMNVEV (reference sequence). V was clipped by 6 bases and J by 7 bases; unmatched bases: 9. The length of the CDR3 is 14 residues. The CDR3: CASSPFRTGVGYTF. The CDR3 nucleotides are TGTGCCAGCAGCCCTTTTAGGACAGGGGTTGGCTACACCTTC.

The gene calls are TRBV19 and TRBJ1-5; 11 positions agree with TRBD1. Germline V lookup: CDR1 LNHDA, CDR2 SQIVND (reference sequence). After removal of 5 bases from V and 0 bases from J, the junction contained 12 bases not matched to a gene. The CDR3 is 19 residues long. The CDR3 here is CASSPGQGAGVGSNQPQHF. In nucleotides, the CDR3 is TGTGCCAGTAGTCCTGGACAGGGGGCGGGGGTCGGTAGCAATCAGCCCCAGCATTTT.

This clone has just a few counts. The chain carries TRBV5-1 and TRBJ2-3; 8 bases match TRBD1. CDR1 and CDR2 from the germline V gene are SGHRS and YFSETQ. This CDR3 region has 16 residues. V was clipped by 1 base and J by 4 bases; unmatched bases: 8. The CDR3 is CASSLQGAADADTQYF. The DNA of the CDR3 is TGCGCCAGCAGCTTGCAGGGGGCAGCGGACGCAGATACGCAGTATTTT. Full variable domain (missing parts from reference TRBV5-1 and TRBJ2-3): KAGVTQTPRYLIKTRGQQVTLSCSPISGHRSVSWYQQTPGQGLQFLFEYFSETQRNKGNFPGRFSGRQFSNSRSEMNVSTLELGDSALYLCASSLQGAADADTQYFGPGTRLTVL.

The chain carries TRBV7-6 and TRBJ2-3; TRBD2 is a possible D gene (7 bases). Trimming stripped 4 bases from V and 1 base from J, with 15 bases between. The CDR3 contains 16 residues. Germline assignment: CDR1 SGHVS and CDR2 FNYEAQ. The CDR3 nucleotides are TGTGCCAGCAGCTCCCGTAGGGGGGGTCGCACAGATACGCAGTATTTT. It is translated as CASSSRRGGRTDTQYF. The complete variable domain, with remaining parts taken from reference TRBV7-6 and TRBJ2-3, reads GAGVSQSPRYKVTKRGQDVALRCDPISGHVSLYWYRQALGQGPEFLTYFNYEAQQDKSGLPNDRFSAERPEGSISTLTIQRTEQRDSAMYRCASSSRRGGRTDTQYFGPGTRLTVL.

The genes are TRBV6-5 and TRBJ2-7, with D tentatively TRBD2 (6 bases). The V and J ends lost 4 bases and 6 bases respectively, with 19 bases between them. This CDR3 comprises 15 residues. CDR1 is MNHEY and CDR2 is SVGAGI in the germline V gene. This CDR3 reads CASSSRSRDGGEQYF. The CDR3 nucleotides are TGTGCCAGCAGTTCGAGGTCCCGGGACGGGGGCGAGCAGTACTTC.

A few counts support this clone. The chain uses TRBV6-6 and TRBJ2-2; 10 bases line up with TRBD1. The CDR3 runs to 15 residues. Germline CDR1 MNHNY, CDR2 SVGAGI (reference sequence). The V gene end was trimmed by 5 bases and the J gene end by 5 bases; junction bases not matched to a gene: 5. DNA for the CDR3: TGTGCCAGCAGTCCGACAGGGGGCAGGACCGGGGAGCTGTTTTTT. This sequence encodes CASSPTGGRTGELFF.

This clone was seen more than once but under ten times. The chain combines TRBV5-1 with TRBJ2-7; 10 nucleotides agree with TRBD1. In germline, CDR1 is SGHRS, CDR2 YFSETQ. CDR3 size: 14 residues. V trimming: 5 bases; J trimming: 6 bases; junction bases outside the gene matches: 8. CDR3 DNA: TGCGCCAGCAGTATGACAGGGGGCCTCGGCGAGCAGTACTTC. The encoded protein is CASSMTGGLGEQYF.

The rearrangement links TRBV4-2 to TRBJ1-4, with 9 bases identical to TRBD1. V lost 0 bases to trimming and J lost 5 bases; unmatched junction nucleotides: 7. The CDR3 totals 17 residues. Germline lookup yields CDR1 LGHNA and CDR2 YNFKEQ. The CDR3 nucleotides are TGTGCCAGCAGCCAAGATCGGTCCGGGACAGGGAATGAAAAACTGTTTTTT. It specifies CASSQDRSGTGNEKLFF.

The chain has TRBV27 and TRBJ2-7; D uncertain. Trimming shortened V by 2 bases and J by 7 bases, and 18 bases separated the two germline ends. The CDR3 covers 15 residues. Per the germline V gene, CDR1 is MNHEY and CDR2 is SMNVEV (reference sequence). CDR3 protein: CASSLRSPEVSEQYF. CDR3 nucleotide sequence: TGTGCCAGCAGTTTACGGTCCCCAGAGGTTTCTGAGCAGTACTTC.

This sequence joins TRBV19 and TRBJ1-1, with 8 bases lining up with TRBD1. The V and J ends lost 4 bases and 1 base, in that order; junction bases with no gene match: 8. CDR1 is LNHDA and CDR2 is SQIVND in the germline V gene (reference sequence). This CDR3 is built from 16 residues. CDR3 in DNA: TGTGCCAGTAGTAAAGGGGTTGGACAGGGGAACACTGAAGCTTTCTTT. This codes for CASSKGVGQGNTEAFF. The variable domain in full, completed from reference TRBV19 and TRBJ1-1, reads DGGITQSPKYLFRKEGQNVTLSCEQNLNHDAMYWYRQDPGQGLRLIYYSQIVNDFQKGDIAEGYSVSREKKESFPLTVTSAQKNPTAFYLCASSKGVGQGNTEAFFGQGTRLTVV.